This T cell receptor beta chain was documented in a study of blood T cell repertoires in COVID-19. The CDR3 spans 12 residues. In germline, CDR1 is SGDLS, CDR2 YYNGEE. The ends were cut back, 6 bases at V and 2 bases at J, with 8 bases in the middle. The protocol was immunoSEQ multiplex PCR, while the TCRdb copy is restricted to in-frame clones and leaves out a portion. Here the sample spans some 260,000 clones, 82% being singletons. In its sample, this clone was seen once. V gene TRBV9 combines with J gene TRBJ1-2; D not resolved. The TCR originated in a woman aged 18 to 35 with acute or convalescent COVID-19. The sample taken for sequencing was peripheral blood. CDR3 sequence reads: CASTTLNYGYTF. The CDR3 bases are TGTGCCAGCACCACATTGAACTATGGCTACACCTTC.